These 20 T cell receptor beta chains were sequenced from one sample in a study of identical twins. TCRdb fed the 5' RACE reads into MiXCR, producing one record per CDR3 protein. The sample includes some 1,700,000 distinct CDR3 sequences, about 32% of them seen just once. Sequencing input: cord blood. The receptors were gathered from a newborn girl in good health.

Ten or more counts support this clonotype. This chain joins TRBV5-1 and TRBJ2-3; 10 positions match TRBD2. The CDR3 extends over 17 amino acids. V dropped 0 bases and J dropped 0; count of bases not matched to a gene: 4. Germline V gives CDR1 SGHRS, CDR2 YFSETQ. Written as DNA, the CDR3 is TGCGCCAGCAGCTTGGCCAAGACTAGCGGGAGCACAGATACGCAGTATTTT. Amino acid sequence: CASSLAKTSGSTDTQYF.

This clonotype was detected a few times. This chain connects TRBV27 to TRBJ2-7; D may be TRBD1 (6 bases). V gave up 2 bases and J gave up 12 bases, with 14 bases separating them. Germline V gives CDR1 MNHEY, CDR2 SMNVEV (reference sequence). This CDR3 contains 12 residues. As DNA, the CDR3 is TGTGCCAGCAGTTTAACGGCAGGGGAAAGGTACTTC. Translating gives CASSLTAGERYF.

A few counts support this clonotype. CDR3 DNA: TGTGCCAGCAGCTTAGGCGGTTCCTATTCACCCCTCCACTTT. It is translated as CASSLGGSYSPLHF. The V call is TRBV7-9, the J call TRBJ1-6; D is ambiguous. The CDR3 covers 14 residues. Germline lookup yields CDR1 SEHNR and CDR2 FQNEAQ (reference sequence). V was trimmed by 1 base and J by 8 bases, leaving 9 bases between them.

The rearrangement links TRBV27 to TRBJ1-1; D is ambiguous. V was trimmed by 5 bases and J by 3 bases, leaving 22 bases between them. The CDR3 runs 17 residues. Germline V CDR1 and CDR2: MNHEY, SMNVEV (reference sequence). The CDR3 sequence: CASSPYIVGTRYTEAFF. Here the CDR3 DNA reads TGTGCCAGCAGTCCTTATATAGTCGGTACCCGATACACTGAAGCTTTCTTT.

This clonotype was recorded at least ten times. This sequence joins TRBV4-1 and TRBJ1-2; D is perhaps TRBD1 (5 bases). Per germline, CDR1 MGHRA and CDR2 YSYEKL. V was cut by 4 bases and J by 1 base, with 7 bases left in between. The CDR3 length is 13 residues. DNA of the CDR3: TGCGCCAGCAGCCGGGACCTTAACTATGGCTACACCTTC. Protein sequence: CASSRDLNYGYTF.

This clonotype showed up just a few times. The J gene is TRBJ2-1, the V gene TRBV7-2; 14 positions agree with TRBD2. The DNA end is more similar to TRBJ2-7, so the J call may be wrong. Germline V gene lookup returns CDR1 SGHTA and CDR2 FQGNSA. The CDR3 is 19 residues long. Written as DNA, the CDR3 is TGTGCCAGCAGCTCTATGGGACTAGCGGGAGTGAGCTCCTACAATGAGCAGTACTTC. Translated: CASSSMGLAGVSSYNEQYF.

V gene TRBV20-1 combines with J gene TRBJ1-5, with D possibly being TRBD1 (5 bases). Germline assignment: CDR1 DFQATT and CDR2 SNEGSKA (reference sequence). The CDR3 is made up of 14 amino acids. Trimming cost V 4 bases and J 0 bases, with 10 bases left between them. The chain's CDR3 is CSAIRVGSNQPQHF. CDR3 bases: TGCAGTGCTATCAGGGTGGGTAGCAATCAGCCCCAGCATTTT.

This clonotype came up a few times. The V call is TRBV6-2 or TRBV6-3, the J call TRBJ2-1, with 7 bases that match TRBD2. The CDR3 covers 12 residues. The germline V gene encodes CDR1 MNHEY and CDR2 SVGEGT. V lost 4 bases to trimming and J lost 10 bases; unmatched junction nucleotides: 4. The CDR3 reads CASSFVGGEQFF. As DNA, the CDR3 is TGTGCCAGCAGTTTTGTGGGAGGGGAGCAGTTCTTC.

The sample holds many counts of this clonotype. J is TRBJ2-1 and V is TRBV29-1; TRBD2 is a possible D gene (6 bases). V was cut by 4 bases and J by 4 bases, with 14 bases left in between. CDR1 is SQVTM, CDR2 ANQGSEA, per germline. The CDR3 loop spans 14 amino acids. The CDR3: CSVGGFGRYNEQFF. The CDR3 region has the DNA TGCAGCGTTGGAGGATTTGGGAGGTACAATGAGCAGTTCTTC.

This clonotype was recorded a few times. The V call is TRBV2, the J call TRBJ2-3; possible D gene TRBD2, 6 bases. Trimming left V 6 bases short and J 1 base short, with 14 bases between. The CDR3 contains 15 residues. Germline-derived CDR1 and CDR2 are SNHLY and FYNNEI. CDR3 residues: CASRQHWGGTDTQYF. DNA of the CDR3: TGTGCCAGCAGGCAACATTGGGGGGGCACAGATACGCAGTATTTT. Based on the CDR3 plus reference TRBV2 and TRBJ2-3, the full variable domain is EPEVTQTPSHQVTQMGQEVILRCVPISNHLYFYWYRQILGQKVEFLVSFYNNEISEKSEIFDDQFSVERPDGSNFTLKIRSTKLEDSAMYFCASRQHWGGTDTQYFGPGTRLTVL.

This sequence joins TRBV6-5 and TRBJ2-1; weak D call: TRBD1 (6 bases). The J call is in doubt because the DNA end fits TRBJ2-7 better. Germline values: CDR1 MNHEY, CDR2 SVGAGI. This CDR3 has 15 amino acids. CDR3 nucleotide sequence: TGTGCCAGCAGTTACAGGGGGAGCTCCTACAATGAGCAGTACTTC. Translating it yields CASSYRGSSYNEQYF.

This clonotype was observed at least ten times. The rearrangement links TRBV7-9 to TRBJ2-3, with D possibly matching TRBD2 (5 bases). Between the trimmed V and J ends, which lost 2 bases and 2 bases, there was a span of 8 bases. The germline V gene has CDR1 SEHNR and CDR2 FQNEAQ (reference sequence). The CDR3 runs to 14 residues. The CDR3 reads CASSLTRDTDTQYF. The CDR3 DNA sequence: TGTGCCAGCAGCTTAACTAGGGACACAGATACGCAGTATTTT.

To note about this clonotype: It may be a read error: a sequence one base away is much more abundant. This chain links TRBV15 with TRBJ2-7; no clear D. The ends were cut back, 2 bases at V and 7 bases at J, with 15 bases in the middle. Germline CDR1 and CDR2: LNHNV and YYDKDF (reference sequence). The CDR3 is 14 amino acids. The CDR3 region has the DNA TGTGCCACCAGCAGATTAGGGATAGGCGATGAGCAGTACTTC. It translates to CATSRLGIGDEQYF.

The chain combines TRBV6-2 or TRBV6-3 with TRBJ2-5, with a weak D call TRBD2 (6 bases). TRBJ2-7 matches the DNA end more closely, so the J call is doubtful. Germline assignment: CDR1 MNHEY and CDR2 SVGEGT. The CDR3 runs 15 residues. This CDR3 reads CASSYPGGPTYEQYF. In nucleotides, the CDR3 is TGTGCCAGCAGTTACCCCGGGGGACCCACCTACGAGCAGTACTTC.

There are a few counts of this clonotype. J is TRBJ2-1 and V is TRBV6-6; 9 bases fit TRBD1. The CDR3 covers 15 residues. Per germline, CDR1 MNHNY and CDR2 SVGAGI (reference sequence). Trimming removed 2 bases from V and 4 bases from J; junction bases left unmatched: 3. CDR3 coding DNA: TGTGCCAGCAGTTACGGGGACAGGGTTTACAATGAGCAGTTCTTC. This translates into CASSYGDRVYNEQFF.

This clonotype was seen once. This rearrangement joins TRBV28 to TRBJ2-2; D is unclear. CDR3 length: 11 residues. Germline V gene data show CDR1 as MDHEN and CDR2 as SYDVKM. Trimming cost V 7 bases and J 7 bases, with 7 bases left between them. CDR3 nucleotide sequence: TGTGCCAGCAAAGGGTACGGGGAGCTGTTTTTT. Translation gives CASKGYGELFF. The whole variable domain, filled in from reference TRBV28 and TRBJ2-2, reads DVKVTQSSRYLVKRTGEKVFLECVQDMDHENMFWYRQDPGLGLRLIYFSYDVKMKEKGDIPEGYSVSREKKERFSLILESASTNQTSMYLCASKGYGELFFGEGSRLTVL.

The V gene is TRBV9, the J gene TRBJ1-2, with TRBD1 identical over 7 bases. V lost 3 bases and J lost 4; bases outside the gene matches: 3. The CDR3 is 13 residues long. Looked up from germline, CDR1 is SGDLS and CDR2 is YYNGEE. CDR3 sequence (DNA): TGTGCCAGCAGCGCGGGACAGATCTATGGCTACACCTTC. It yields the protein CASSAGQIYGYTF.

The chain links TRBV3-1 to TRBJ2-3; no firm D call. Per the germline V gene, CDR1 is LGHDT and CDR2 is YNNKEL (reference sequence). The CDR3 runs 12 residues. The V and J ends lost 0 bases and 9 bases respectively, with 7 bases between them. The CDR3, as DNA: TGTGCCAGCAGCCAAGATAAGAGCACGCAGTATTTT. This encodes CASSQDKSTQYF.

This clonotype was seen more than once but under ten times. The rearrangement uses TRBV20-1 and TRBJ2-5; D is possibly TRBD2 (7 bases). Matching the DNA end better, TRBJ2-7 makes the J call doubtful. Germline loops: CDR1 DFQATT, CDR2 SNEGSKA (reference sequence). This CDR3 is built from 14 residues. CDR3 in DNA: TGCAGTGCTAGAGTAGGGGGAGGGCCAATCGAGCAGTACTTC. Its translation is CSARVGGGPIEQYF.

In its sample, this clonotype was seen many times. The germline gene is not matched at one end of the junction; a read error may be the cause. The V call is TRBV12-3 or TRBV12-4, the J call TRBJ2-3, with D tentatively TRBD2 (7 bases). This CDR3 spans 15 amino acids. In nucleotides, the CDR3 is TGCGCCAGCAGCTTGGGCGGGGGCGGCACAGATACGCAGTATTTT. This codes for CASSLGGGGTDTQYF.